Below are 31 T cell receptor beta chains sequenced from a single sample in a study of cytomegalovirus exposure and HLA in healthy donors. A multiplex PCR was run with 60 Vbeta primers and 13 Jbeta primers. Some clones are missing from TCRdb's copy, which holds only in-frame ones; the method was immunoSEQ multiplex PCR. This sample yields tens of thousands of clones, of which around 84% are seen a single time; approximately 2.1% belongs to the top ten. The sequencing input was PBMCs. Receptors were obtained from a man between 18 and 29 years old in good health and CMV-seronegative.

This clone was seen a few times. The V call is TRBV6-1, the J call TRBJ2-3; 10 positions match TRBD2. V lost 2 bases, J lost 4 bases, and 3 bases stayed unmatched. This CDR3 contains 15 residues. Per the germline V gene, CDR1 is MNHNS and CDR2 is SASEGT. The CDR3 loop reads CASSELAGGPDTQYF. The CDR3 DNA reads TGTGCCAGCAGTGAATTAGCGGGAGGACCAGATACGCAGTATTTT.

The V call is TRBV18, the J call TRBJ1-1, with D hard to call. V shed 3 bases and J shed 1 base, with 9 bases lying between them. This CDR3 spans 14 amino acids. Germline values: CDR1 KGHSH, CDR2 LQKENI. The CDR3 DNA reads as TGTGCCAGCTCACCGTCTATGAGGAACACTGAAGCTTTCTTT. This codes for CASSPSMRNTEAFF.

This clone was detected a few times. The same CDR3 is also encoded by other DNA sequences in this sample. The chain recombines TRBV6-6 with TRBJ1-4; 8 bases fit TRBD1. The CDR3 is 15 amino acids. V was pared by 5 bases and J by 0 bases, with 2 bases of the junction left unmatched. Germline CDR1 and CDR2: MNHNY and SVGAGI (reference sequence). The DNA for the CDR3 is TGTGCCAGCAGTCCGGACAGGGCAACTAATGAAAAACTGTTTTTT. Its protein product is CASSPDRATNEKLFF.

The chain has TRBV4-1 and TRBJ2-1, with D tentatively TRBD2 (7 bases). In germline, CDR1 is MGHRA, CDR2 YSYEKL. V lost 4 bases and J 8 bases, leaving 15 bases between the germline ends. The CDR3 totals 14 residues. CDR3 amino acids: CASSPQPGGYEQFF. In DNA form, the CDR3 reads TGCGCCAGCAGCCCCCAACCGGGGGGCTATGAGCAGTTCTTC.

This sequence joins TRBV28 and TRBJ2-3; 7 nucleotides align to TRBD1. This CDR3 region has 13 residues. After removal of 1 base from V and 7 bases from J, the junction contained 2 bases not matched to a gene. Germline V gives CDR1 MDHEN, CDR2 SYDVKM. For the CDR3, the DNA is TGTGCCAGCAGTTTATACAGGGGATATACGCAGTATTTT. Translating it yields CASSLYRGYTQYF.

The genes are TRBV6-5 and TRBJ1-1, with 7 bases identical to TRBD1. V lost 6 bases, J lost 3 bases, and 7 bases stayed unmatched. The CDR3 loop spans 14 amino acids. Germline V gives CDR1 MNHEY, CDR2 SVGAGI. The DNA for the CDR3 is TGTGCCAGCAGCTACAGGGGAAGGGACACTGAAGCTTTCTTT. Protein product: CASSYRGRDTEAFF.

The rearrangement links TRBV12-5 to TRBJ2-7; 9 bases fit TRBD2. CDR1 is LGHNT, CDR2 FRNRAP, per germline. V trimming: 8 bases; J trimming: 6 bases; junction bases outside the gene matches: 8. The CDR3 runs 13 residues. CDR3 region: CASSLAGRFEQYF. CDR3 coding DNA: TGTGCTAGTAGCCTAGCGGGGAGGTTCGAGCAGTACTTC. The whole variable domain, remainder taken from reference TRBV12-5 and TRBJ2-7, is DARVTQTPRHKVTEMGQEVTMRCQPILGHNTVFWYRQTMMQGLELLAYFRNRAPLDDSGMPKDRFSAEMPDATLATLKIQPSEPRDSAVYFCASSLAGRFEQYFGPGTRLTVT.

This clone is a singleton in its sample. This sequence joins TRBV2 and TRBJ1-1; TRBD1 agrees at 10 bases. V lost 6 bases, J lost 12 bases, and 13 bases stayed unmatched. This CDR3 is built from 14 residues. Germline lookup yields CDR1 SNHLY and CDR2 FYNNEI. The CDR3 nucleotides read TGTGCCAGCAGCGACTACGCGGGACAGGGGATGTCTTTCTTT. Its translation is CASSDYAGQGMSFF. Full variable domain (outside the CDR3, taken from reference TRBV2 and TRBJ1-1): EPEVTQTPSHQVTQMGQEVILRCVPISNHLYFYWYRQILGQKVEFLVSFYNNEISEKSEIFDDQFSVERPDGSNFTLKIRSTKLEDSAMYFCASSDYAGQGMSFFGQGTRLTVV.

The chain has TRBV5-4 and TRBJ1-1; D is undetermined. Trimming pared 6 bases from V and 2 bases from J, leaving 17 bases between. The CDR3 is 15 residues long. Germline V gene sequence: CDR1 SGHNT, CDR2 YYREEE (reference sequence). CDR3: CASTEWAGGNTEAFF. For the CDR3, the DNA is TGTGCCAGCACCGAGTGGGCGGGTGGCAACACTGAAGCTTTCTTT.

The CDR3 is CASVGFQGSNYGYTF. CDR3 DNA sequence: TGCGCCAGCGTTGGATTCCAGGGGAGTAACTATGGCTACACCTTC. The rearrangement uses TRBV10-2 and TRBJ1-2; tentatively, D is TRBD1 (6 bases). Deletions cut 8 bases from V and 1 base from J, with 17 bases between. This CDR3 has 15 amino acids. Germline CDR1 reads WSHSY; CDR2 reads SAAADI.

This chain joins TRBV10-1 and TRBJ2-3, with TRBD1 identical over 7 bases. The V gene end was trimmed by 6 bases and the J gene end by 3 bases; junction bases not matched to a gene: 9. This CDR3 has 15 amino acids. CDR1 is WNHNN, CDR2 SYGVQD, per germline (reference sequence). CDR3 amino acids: CASRMTGSATDTQYF. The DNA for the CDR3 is TGCGCCAGCAGAATGACAGGGAGTGCGACAGATACGCAGTATTTT.

DNA for the CDR3: TGTGCCAGTAGTATACATCCCCAGGTCCCGACACCGAACACCGGGGAGCTGTTTTTT. Translation gives CASSIHPQVPTPNTGELFF. This chain connects TRBV19 to TRBJ2-2; no firm D call. Germline CDR1 is LNHDA and CDR2 is SQIVND (reference sequence). The CDR3 is 19 amino acids. V lost 2 bases and J lost 0, with 19 bases in between.

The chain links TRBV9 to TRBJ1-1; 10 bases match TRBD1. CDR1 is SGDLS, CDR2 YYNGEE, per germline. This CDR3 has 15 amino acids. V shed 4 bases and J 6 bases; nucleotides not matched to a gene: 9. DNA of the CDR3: TGTGCCAGCAGCCTAGGGGGGACAGGGGCATCTGAAGCTTTCTTT. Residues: CASSLGGTGASEAFF.

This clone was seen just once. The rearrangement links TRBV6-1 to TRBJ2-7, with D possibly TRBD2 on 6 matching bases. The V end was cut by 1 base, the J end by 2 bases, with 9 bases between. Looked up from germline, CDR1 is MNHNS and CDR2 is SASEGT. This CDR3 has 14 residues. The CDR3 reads CASSEVRGTYEQYF. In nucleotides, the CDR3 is TGTGCCAGCAGTGAAGTACGGGGGACCTACGAGCAGTACTTC.

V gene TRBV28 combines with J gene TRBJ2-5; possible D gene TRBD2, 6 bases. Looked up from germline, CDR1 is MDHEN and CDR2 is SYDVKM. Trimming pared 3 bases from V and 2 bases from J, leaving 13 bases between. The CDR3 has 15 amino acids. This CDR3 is CASSLEGRAQETQYF. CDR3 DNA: TGTGCCAGCAGTTTGGAGGGGCGGGCGCAAGAGACCCAGTACTTC.

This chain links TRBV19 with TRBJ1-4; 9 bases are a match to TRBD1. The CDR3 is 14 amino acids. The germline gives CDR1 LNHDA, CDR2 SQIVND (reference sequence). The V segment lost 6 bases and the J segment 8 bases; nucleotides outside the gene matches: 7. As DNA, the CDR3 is TGTGCCAGTAGGCCGGGGACAGGGCGGGAAAAACTGTTTTTT. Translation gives CASRPGTGREKLFF.

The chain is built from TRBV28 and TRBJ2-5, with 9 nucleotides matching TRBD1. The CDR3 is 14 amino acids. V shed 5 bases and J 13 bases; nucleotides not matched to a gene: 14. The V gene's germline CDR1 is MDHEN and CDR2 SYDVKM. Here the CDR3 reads CASSTQGGRDRAYF. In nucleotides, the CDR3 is TGTGCCAGCAGTACCCAAGGGGGACGGGACAGGGCGTACTTC. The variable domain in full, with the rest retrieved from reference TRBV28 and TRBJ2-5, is DVKVTQSSRYLVKRTGEKVFLECVQDMDHENMFWYRQDPGLGLRLIYFSYDVKMKEKGDIPEGYSVSREKKERFSLILESASTNQTSMYLCASSTQGGRDRAYFGPGTRLLVL.

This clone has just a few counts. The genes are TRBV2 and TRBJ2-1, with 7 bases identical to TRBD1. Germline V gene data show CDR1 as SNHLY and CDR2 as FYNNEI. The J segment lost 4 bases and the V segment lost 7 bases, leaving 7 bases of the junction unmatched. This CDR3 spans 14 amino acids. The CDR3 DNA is TGTGCCAGCACCGACAGGGTAACTTACAATGAGCAGTTCTTC. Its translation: CASTDRVTYNEQFF.

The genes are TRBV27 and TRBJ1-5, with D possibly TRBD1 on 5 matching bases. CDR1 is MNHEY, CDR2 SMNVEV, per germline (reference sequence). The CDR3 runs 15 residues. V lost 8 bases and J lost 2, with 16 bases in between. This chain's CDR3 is CASQGEGGGNQPQHF. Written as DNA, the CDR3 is TGTGCCAGCCAAGGAGAGGGAGGGGGCAATCAGCCCCAGCATTTT.

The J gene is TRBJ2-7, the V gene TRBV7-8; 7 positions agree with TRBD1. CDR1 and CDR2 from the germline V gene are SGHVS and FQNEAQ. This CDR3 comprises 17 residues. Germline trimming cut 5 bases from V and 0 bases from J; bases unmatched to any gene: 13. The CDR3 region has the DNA TGTGCCAGCAGCCCGTTAACCGGGACAGTGGACTCCTACGAGCAGTACTTC. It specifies CASSPLTGTVDSYEQYF.

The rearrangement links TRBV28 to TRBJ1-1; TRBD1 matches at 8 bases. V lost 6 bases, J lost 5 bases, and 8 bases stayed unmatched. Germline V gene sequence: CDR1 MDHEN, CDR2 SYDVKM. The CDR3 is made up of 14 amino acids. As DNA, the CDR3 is TGTGCCAGCAGCCTATTCCAGGGGGCTACTGAAGCTTTCTTT. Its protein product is CASSLFQGATEAFF.

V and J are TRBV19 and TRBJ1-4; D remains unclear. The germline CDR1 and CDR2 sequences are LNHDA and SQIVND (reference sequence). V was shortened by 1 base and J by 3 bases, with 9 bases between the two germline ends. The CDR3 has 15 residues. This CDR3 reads CASSIVSFSNEKLFF. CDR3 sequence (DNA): TGTGCCAGTAGTATAGTAAGCTTTTCTAATGAAAAACTGTTTTTT.

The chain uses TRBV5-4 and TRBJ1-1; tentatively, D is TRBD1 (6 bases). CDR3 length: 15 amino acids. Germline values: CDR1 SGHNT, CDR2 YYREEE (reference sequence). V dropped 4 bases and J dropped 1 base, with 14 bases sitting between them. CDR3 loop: CASSPGQTPNTEAFF. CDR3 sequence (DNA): TGTGCCAGCAGCCCCGGACAGACTCCGAACACTGAAGCTTTCTTT.

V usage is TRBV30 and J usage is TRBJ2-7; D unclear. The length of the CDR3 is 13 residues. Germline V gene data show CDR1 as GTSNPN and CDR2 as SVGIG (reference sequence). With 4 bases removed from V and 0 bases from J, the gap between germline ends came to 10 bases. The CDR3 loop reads CAWKSDFSYEQYF. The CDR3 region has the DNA TGTGCCTGGAAATCAGATTTCTCCTACGAGCAGTACTTC.

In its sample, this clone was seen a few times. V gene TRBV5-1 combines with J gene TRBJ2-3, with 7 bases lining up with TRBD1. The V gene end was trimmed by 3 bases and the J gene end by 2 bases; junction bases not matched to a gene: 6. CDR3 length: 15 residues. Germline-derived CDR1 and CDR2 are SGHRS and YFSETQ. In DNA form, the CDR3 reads TGCGCCAGCAGCTCCAAGGGGGCTTTCACAGATACGCAGTATTTT. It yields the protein CASSSKGAFTDTQYF.

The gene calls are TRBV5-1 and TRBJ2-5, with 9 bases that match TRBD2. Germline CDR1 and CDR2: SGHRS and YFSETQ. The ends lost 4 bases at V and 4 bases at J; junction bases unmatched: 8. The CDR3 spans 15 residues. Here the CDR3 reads CASSPNVAGAETQYF. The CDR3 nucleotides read TGCGCCAGCAGCCCCAATGTAGCGGGAGCAGAGACCCAGTACTTC.

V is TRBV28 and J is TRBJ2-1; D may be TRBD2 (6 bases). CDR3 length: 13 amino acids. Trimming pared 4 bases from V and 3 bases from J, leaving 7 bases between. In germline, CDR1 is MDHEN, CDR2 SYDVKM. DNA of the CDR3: TGTGCCAGCAGTTCGGGGGTCTACAATGAGCAGTTCTTC. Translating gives CASSSGVYNEQFF.

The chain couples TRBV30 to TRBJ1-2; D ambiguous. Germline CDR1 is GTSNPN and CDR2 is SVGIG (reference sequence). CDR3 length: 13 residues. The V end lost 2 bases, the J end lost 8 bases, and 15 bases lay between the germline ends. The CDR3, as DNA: TGTGCCTGGAGTTCAACAGCCCCAGGCGGCTACACCTTC. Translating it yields CAWSSTAPGGYTF.

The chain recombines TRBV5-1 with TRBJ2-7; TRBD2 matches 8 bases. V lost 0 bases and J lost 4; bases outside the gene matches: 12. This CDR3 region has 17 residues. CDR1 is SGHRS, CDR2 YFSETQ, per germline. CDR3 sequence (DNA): TGCGCCAGCAGCTTGGCTCGGGTTGTCAGCGGGAGTTACGAGCAGTACTTC. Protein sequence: CASSLARVVSGSYEQYF.

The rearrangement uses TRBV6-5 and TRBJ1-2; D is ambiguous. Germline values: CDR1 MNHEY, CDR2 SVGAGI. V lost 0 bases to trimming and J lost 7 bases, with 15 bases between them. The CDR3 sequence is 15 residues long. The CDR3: CASSYSGGSRRGYTF. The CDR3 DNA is TGTGCCAGCAGTTACTCGGGAGGTAGCCGGCGTGGCTACACCTTC.

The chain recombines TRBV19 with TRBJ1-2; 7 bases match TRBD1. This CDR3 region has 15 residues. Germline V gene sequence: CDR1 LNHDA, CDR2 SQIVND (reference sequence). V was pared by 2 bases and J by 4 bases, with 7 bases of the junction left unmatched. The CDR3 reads CASSITTGVRYGYTF. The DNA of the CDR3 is TGTGCCAGTAGTATAACAACAGGGGTTCGCTATGGCTACACCTTC. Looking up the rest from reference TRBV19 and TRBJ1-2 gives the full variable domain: DGGITQSPKYLFRKEGQNVTLSCEQNLNHDAMYWYRQDPGQGLRLIYYSQIVNDFQKGDIAEGYSVSREKKESFPLTVTSAQKNPTAFYLCASSITTGVRYGYTFGSGTRLTVV.